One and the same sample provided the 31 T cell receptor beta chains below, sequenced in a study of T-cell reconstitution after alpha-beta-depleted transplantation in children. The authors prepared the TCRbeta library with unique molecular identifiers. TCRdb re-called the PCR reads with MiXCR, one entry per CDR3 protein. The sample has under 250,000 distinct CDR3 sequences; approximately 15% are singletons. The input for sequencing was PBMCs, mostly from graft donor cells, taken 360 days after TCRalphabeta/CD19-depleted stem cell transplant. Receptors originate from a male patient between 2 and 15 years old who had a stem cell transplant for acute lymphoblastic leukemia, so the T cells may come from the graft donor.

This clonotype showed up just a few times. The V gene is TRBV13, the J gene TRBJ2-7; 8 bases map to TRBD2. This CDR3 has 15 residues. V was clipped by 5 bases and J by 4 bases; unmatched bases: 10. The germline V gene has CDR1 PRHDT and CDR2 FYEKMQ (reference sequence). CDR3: CASSTRTSTEYEQYF. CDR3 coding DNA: TGTGCCAGCAGCACCCGGACTAGCACGGAGTACGAGCAGTACTTC.

This chain's CDR3 is CASSPERTSGRHEQFF. The CDR3 DNA reads TGCGCCAGCAGCCCCGAGAGGACTAGCGGGCGTCATGAGCAGTTCTTC. This sequence joins TRBV5-1 and TRBJ2-1; TRBD2 aligns across 11 bases. In germline, CDR1 is SGHRS, CDR2 YFSETQ. There are 16 residues in the CDR3. V gave up 4 bases and J gave up 8 bases; unmatched junction bases: 11.

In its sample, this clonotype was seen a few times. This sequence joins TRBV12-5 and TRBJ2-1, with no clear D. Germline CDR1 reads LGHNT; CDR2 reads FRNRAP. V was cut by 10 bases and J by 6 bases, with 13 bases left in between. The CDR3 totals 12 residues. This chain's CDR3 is CATLNTPNEQFF. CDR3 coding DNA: TGTGCTACCCTAAACACGCCCAATGAGCAGTTCTTC. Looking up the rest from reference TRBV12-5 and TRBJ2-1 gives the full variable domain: DARVTQTPRHKVTEMGQEVTMRCQPILGHNTVFWYRQTMMQGLELLAYFRNRAPLDDSGMPKDRFSAEMPDATLATLKIQPSEPRDSAVYFCATLNTPNEQFFGPGTRLTVL.

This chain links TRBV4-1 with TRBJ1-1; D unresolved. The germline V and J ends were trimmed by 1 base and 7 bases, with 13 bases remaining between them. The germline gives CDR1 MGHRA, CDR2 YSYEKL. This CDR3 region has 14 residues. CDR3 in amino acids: CASSQASGFGEAFF. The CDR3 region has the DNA TGCGCCAGCAGCCAAGCGAGTGGCTTTGGTGAAGCTTTCTTT.

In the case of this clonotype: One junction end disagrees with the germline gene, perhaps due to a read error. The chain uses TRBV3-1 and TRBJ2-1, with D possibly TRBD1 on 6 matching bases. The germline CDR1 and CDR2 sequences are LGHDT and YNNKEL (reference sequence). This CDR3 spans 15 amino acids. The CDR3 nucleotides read TGTGCCAGCAGTCAAGGGGACACCAACTACAATGAGCAGTTCTTC. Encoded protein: CASSQGDTNYNEQFF.

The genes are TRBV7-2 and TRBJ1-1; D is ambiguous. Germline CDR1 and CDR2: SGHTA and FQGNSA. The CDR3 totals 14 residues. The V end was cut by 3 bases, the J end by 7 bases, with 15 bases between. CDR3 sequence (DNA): TGTGCCAGCAGCTTCGTGCGCTCCCCAGTTGAAGCTTTCTTT. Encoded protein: CASSFVRSPVEAFF.

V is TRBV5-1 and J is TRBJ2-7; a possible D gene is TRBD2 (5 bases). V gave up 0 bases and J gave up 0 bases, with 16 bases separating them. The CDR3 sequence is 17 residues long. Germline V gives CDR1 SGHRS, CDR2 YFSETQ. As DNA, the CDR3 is TGCGCCAGCAGCTTGGATTCGGGGTCCCCGAGCTCCTACGAGCAGTACTTC. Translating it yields CASSLDSGSPSSYEQYF.

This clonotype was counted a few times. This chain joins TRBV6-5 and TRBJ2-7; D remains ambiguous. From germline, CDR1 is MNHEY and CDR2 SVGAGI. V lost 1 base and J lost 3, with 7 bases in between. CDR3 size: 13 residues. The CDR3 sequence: CASSYFGSYEQYF. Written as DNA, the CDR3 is TGTGCCAGCAGTTACTTCGGCAGCTACGAGCAGTACTTC.

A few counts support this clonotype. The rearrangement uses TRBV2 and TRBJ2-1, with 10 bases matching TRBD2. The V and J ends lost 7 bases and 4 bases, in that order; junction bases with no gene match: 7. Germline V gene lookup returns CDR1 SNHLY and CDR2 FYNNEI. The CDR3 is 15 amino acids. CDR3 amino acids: CASTPVSGGYNEQFF. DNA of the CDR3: TGTGCCAGCACCCCGGTTAGCGGGGGGTACAATGAGCAGTTCTTC. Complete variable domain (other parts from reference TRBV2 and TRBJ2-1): EPEVTQTPSHQVTQMGQEVILRCVPISNHLYFYWYRQILGQKVEFLVSFYNNEISEKSEIFDDQFSVERPDGSNFTLKIRSTKLEDSAMYFCASTPVSGGYNEQFFGPGTRLTVL.

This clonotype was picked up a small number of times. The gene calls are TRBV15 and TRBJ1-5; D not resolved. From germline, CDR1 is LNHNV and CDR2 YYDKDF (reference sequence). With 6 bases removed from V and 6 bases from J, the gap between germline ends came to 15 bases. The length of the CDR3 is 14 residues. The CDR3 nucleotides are TGTGCCACCAGAGGAGTAACGGGCGGTCAGCCCCAGCATTTT. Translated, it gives CATRGVTGGQPQHF.

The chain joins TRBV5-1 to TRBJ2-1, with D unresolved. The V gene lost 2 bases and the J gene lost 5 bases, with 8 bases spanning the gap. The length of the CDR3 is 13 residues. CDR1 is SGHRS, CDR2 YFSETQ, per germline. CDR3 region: CASSFKFDNEQFF. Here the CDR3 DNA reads TGCGCCAGCAGCTTCAAATTTGACAATGAGCAGTTCTTC. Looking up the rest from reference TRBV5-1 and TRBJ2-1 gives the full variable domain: KAGVTQTPRYLIKTRGQQVTLSCSPISGHRSVSWYQQTPGQGLQFLFEYFSETQRNKGNFPGRFSGRQFSNSRSEMNVSTLELGDSALYLCASSFKFDNEQFFGPGTRLTVL.

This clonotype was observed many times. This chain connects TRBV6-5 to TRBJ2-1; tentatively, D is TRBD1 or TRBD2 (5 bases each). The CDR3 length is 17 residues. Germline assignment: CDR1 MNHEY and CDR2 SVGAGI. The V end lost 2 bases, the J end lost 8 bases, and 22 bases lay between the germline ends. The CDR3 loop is CASSYAYEWGYRDEQFF. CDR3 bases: TGTGCCAGCAGTTACGCCTATGAGTGGGGGTATAGGGATGAGCAGTTCTTC.

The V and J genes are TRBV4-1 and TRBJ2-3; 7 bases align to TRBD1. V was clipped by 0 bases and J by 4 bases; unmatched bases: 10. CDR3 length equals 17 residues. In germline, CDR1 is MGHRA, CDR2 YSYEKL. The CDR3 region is CASSQDRQGAAADTQYF. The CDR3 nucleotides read TGCGCCAGCAGCCAAGATAGACAGGGCGCTGCCGCAGATACGCAGTATTTT.

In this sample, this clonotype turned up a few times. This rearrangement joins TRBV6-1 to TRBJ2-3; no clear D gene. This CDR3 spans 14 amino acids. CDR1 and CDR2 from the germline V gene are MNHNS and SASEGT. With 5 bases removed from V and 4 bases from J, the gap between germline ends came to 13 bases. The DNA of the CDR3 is TGTGCCAGCAGTCCGGGCCCTTCCCCAGATACGCAGTATTTT. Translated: CASSPGPSPDTQYF.

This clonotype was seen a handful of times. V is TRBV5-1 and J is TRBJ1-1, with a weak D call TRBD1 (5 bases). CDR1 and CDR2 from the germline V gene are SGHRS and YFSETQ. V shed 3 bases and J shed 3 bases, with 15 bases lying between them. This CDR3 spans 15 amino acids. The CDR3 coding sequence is TGCGCCAGCAGCTATTCTGCAATAGGGGACACTGAAGCTTTCTTT. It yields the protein CASSYSAIGDTEAFF. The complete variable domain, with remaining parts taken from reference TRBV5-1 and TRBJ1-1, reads KAGVTQTPRYLIKTRGQQVTLSCSPISGHRSVSWYQQTPGQGLQFLFEYFSETQRNKGNFPGRFSGRQFSNSRSEMNVSTLELGDSALYLCASSYSAIGDTEAFFGQGTRLTVV.

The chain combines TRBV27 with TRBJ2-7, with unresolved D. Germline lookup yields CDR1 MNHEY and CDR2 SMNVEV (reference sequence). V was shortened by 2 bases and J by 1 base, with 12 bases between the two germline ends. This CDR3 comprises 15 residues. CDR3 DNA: TGTGCCAGCAGTTTAGTTGCAGGCCTATCCTACGAGCAGTACTTC. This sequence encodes CASSLVAGLSYEQYF.

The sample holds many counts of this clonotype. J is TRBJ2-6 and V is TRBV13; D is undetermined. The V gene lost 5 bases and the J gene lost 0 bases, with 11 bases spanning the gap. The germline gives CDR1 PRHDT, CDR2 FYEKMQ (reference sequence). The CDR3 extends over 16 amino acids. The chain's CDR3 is CASSRTYGSGANVLTF. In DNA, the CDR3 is TGTGCCAGCAGCCGGACCTACGGCTCTGGGGCCAACGTCCTGACTTTC. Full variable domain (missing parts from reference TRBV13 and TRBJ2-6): AAGVIQSPRHLIKEKRETATLKCYPIPRHDTVYWYQQGPGQDPQFLISFYEKMQSDKGSIPDRFSAQQFSDYHSELNMSSLELGDSALYFCASSRTYGSGANVLTFGAGSRLTVL.

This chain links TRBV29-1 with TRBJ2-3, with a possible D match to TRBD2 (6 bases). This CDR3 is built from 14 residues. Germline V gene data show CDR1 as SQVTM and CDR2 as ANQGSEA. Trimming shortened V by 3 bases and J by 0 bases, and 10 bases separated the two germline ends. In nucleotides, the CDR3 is TGCAGCGTTGAGGTGCGGGGAAGCACAGATACGCAGTATTTT. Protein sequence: CSVEVRGSTDTQYF.

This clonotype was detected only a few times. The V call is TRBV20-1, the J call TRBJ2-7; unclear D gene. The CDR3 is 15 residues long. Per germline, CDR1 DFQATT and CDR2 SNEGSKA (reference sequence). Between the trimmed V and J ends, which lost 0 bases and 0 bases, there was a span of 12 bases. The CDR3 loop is CSAREIGISSYEQYF. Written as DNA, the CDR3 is TGCAGTGCTAGAGAAATTGGAATTAGCTCCTACGAGCAGTACTTC.

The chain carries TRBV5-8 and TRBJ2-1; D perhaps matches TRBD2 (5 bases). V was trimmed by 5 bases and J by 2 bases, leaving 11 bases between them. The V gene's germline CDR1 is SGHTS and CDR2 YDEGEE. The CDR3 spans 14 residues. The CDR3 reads CASSGGPAYNEQFF. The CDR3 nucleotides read TGTGCCAGCAGTGGAGGCCCGGCCTACAATGAGCAGTTCTTC.

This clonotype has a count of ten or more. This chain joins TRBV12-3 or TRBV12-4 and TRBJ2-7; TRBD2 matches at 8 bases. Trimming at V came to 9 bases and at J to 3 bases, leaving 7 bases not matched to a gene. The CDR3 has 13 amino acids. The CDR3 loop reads CASKRELHYEQYF. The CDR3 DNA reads TGTGCCAGTAAGCGGGAGCTCCACTACGAGCAGTACTTC.

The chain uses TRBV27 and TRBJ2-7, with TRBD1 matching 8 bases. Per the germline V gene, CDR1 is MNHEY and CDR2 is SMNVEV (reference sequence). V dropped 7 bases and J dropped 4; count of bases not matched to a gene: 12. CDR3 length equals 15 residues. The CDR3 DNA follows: TGTGCCAGCACGCCTGCAAGGACAGGGAGGTACGAGCAGTACTTC. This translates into CASTPARTGRYEQYF.

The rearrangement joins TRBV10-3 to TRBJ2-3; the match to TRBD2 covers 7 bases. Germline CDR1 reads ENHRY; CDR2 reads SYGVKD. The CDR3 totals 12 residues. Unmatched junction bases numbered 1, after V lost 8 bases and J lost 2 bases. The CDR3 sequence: CAIGGDTDTQYF. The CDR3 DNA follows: TGTGCCATCGGGGGGGACACAGATACGCAGTATTTT.

Here the CDR3 reads CATSNRHLITGELFF. The CDR3 region has the DNA TGTGCCACCAGCAATCGACACCTTATAACCGGGGAGCTGTTTTTT. The J gene is TRBJ2-2, the V gene TRBV15, with D unresolved. CDR3 length: 15 amino acids. The V and J ends lost 4 bases and 5 bases respectively, with 14 bases between them. The germline CDR1 and CDR2 sequences are LNHNV and YYDKDF (reference sequence). Based on the CDR3 plus reference TRBV15 and TRBJ2-2, the full variable domain is DAMVIQNPRYQVTQFGKPVTLSCSQTLNHNVMYWYQQKSSQAPKLLFHYYDKDFNNEADTPDNFQSRRPNTSFCFLDIRSPGLGDTAMYLCATSNRHLITGELFFGEGSRLTVL.

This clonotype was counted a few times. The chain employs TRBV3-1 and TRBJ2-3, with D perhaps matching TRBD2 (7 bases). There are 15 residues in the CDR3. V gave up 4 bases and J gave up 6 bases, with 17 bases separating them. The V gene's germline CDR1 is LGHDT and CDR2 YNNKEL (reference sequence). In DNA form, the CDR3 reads TGTGCCAGCAGCCCACAACGGGGGGCCGGGGATACGCAGTATTTT. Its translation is CASSPQRGAGDTQYF.

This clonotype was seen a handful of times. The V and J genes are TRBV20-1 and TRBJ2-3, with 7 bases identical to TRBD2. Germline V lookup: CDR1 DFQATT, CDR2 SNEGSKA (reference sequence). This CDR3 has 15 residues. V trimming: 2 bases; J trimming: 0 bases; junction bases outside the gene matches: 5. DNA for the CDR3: TGCAGTGCTAGAACCGGGACTACGAGCACAGATACGCAGTATTTT. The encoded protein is CSARTGTTSTDTQYF.

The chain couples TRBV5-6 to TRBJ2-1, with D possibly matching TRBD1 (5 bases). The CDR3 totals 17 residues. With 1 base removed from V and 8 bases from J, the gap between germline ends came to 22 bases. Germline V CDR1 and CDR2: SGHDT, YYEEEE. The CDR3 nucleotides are TGTGCCAGCAGCTTGTTAGGGGCTAGGCTGAGTGTGGATGAGCAGTTCTTC. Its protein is CASSLLGARLSVDEQFF. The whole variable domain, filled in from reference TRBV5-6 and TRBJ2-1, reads DAGVTQSPTHLIKTRGQQVTLRCSPKSGHDTVSWYQQALGQGPQFIFQYYEEEERQRGNFPDRFSGHQFPNYSSELNVNALLLGDSALYLCASSLLGARLSVDEQFFGPGTRLTVL.

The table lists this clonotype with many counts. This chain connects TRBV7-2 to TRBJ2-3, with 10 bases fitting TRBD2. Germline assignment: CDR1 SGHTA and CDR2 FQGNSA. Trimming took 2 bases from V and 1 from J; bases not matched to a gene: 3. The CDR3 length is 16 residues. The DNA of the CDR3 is TGTGCCAGCAGCTTATCTCTAGCGGGAGGCACAGATACGCAGTATTTT. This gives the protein CASSLSLAGGTDTQYF.

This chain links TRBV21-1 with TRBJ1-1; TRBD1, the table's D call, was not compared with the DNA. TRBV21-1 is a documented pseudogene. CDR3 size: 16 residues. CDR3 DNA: TGTGCCAGCAGCATGGGACAGACAAATCGGAAAACTGAAGCTTTCTTT. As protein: CASSMGQTNRKTEAFF.

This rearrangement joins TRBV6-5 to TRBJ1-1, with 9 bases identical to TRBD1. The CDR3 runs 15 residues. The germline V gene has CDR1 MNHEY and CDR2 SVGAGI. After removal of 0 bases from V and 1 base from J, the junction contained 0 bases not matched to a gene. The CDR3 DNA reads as TGTGCCAGCAGTTACTCGGGACAGGGGAACACTGAAGCTTTCTTT. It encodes CASSYSGQGNTEAFF.

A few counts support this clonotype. CDR3 coding DNA: TGTGCCAGCAGCCAAGTCTACGGGAGCCCTTCCTACAATGAGCAGTTCTTC. It specifies CASSQVYGSPSYNEQFF. The chain is built from TRBV14 and TRBJ2-1; possibly TRBD2 for D (6 bases). V shed 1 base and J shed 1 base, with 14 bases lying between them. CDR1 and CDR2 (germline): SGHDN, FVKESK. The length of the CDR3 is 17 residues.